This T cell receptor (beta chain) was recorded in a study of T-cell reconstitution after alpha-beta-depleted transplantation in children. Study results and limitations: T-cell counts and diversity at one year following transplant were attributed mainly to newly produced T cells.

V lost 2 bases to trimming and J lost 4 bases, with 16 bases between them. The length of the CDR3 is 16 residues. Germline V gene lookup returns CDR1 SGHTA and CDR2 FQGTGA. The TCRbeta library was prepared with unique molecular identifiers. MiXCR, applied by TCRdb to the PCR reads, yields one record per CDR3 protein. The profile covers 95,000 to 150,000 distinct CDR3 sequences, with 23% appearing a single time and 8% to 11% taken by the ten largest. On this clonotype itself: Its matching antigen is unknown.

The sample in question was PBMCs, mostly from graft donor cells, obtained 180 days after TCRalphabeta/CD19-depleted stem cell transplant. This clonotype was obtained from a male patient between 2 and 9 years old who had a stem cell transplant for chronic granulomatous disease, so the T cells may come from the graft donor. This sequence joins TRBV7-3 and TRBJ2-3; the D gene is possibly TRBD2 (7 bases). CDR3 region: CASSLYGGGPPDTQYF. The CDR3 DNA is TGTGCCAGCAGCTTATATGGGGGGGGGCCTCCAGATACGCAGTATTTT. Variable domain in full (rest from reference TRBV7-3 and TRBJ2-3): GAGVSQTPSNKVTEKGKYVELRCDPISGHTALYWYRQSLGQGPEFLIYFQGTGAADDSGLPNDRFFAVRPEGSVSTLKIQRTERGDSAVYLCASSLYGGGPPDTQYFGPGTRLTVL.